These T cell receptor beta chains were read from a single sample in a study of cytomegalovirus exposure and HLA in healthy donors. TCRdb's table, derived via immunoSEQ multiplex PCR, lists solely in-frame clones and lacks some. The sample includes approximately 130,000 clones, more than 70% of them seen just once. The source material was PBMCs. The receptors derive from a man aged 50 to 59 in good health and CMV-seropositive. Each CDR3 is given with its conserved first and last residue. Fields, in order: V gene, J gene, clone size, D gene, CDR3 DNA, CDR3 protein. D genes are given only for firm matches. Clone size is shown for a subset of rows, as once, few, many or a class of expanded clone.

v_call: TRBV19; j_call: TRBJ1-5; clone_size: -; d_call: TRBD1; cdr3_nt: TGTGCCACCGGGACAGGGAATCAGCCCCAGCATTTT; cdr3_aa: CATGTGNQPQHF
v_call: TRBV2; j_call: TRBJ1-3; clone_size: -; d_call: -; cdr3_nt: TGTGCCACTTTGTGGTCAGGTCCCAGTGGAAACACCATATATTTT; cdr3_aa: CATLWSGPSGNTIYF
v_call: TRBV9; j_call: TRBJ2-5; clone_size: -; d_call: -; cdr3_nt: TGTGCCAGCAGCGAGGGAGTAAGGGACCAAGAGACCCAGTACTTC; cdr3_aa: CASSEGVRDQETQYF
v_call: TRBV6-5; j_call: TRBJ1-4; clone_size: once; d_call: -; cdr3_nt: TGTGCCAGCAGCTCGCGGCGGTCAACTAATGAAAAACTGTTTTTT; cdr3_aa: CASSSRRSTNEKLFF
v_call: TRBV7-2; j_call: TRBJ2-7; clone_size: -; d_call: TRBD2; cdr3_nt: TGTGCCAGCAGCCCAGGACTAGCGGGAGAGTTATCGTACGAGCAGTACTTC; cdr3_aa: CASSPGLAGELSYEQYF
v_call: TRBV11-3; j_call: TRBJ1-2; clone_size: -; d_call: -; cdr3_nt: TGTGCCAGCAGCACCAGGTCGGGGAACTATGGCTACACCTTC; cdr3_aa: CASSTRSGNYGYTF
v_call: TRBV27; j_call: TRBJ1-2; clone_size: -; d_call: -; cdr3_nt: TGTGCCAGCAGTTTGGGGCCTGACCTCAGCTACACCTTC; cdr3_aa: CASSLGPDLSYTF
v_call: TRBV10-3; j_call: TRBJ1-1; clone_size: -; d_call: -; cdr3_nt: TGTGCCATCAGTGAGTCAGGGCAGGGGAAGTTGAACACTGAAGCTTTCTTT; cdr3_aa: CAISESGQGKLNTEAFF
v_call: TRBV27; j_call: TRBJ2-4; clone_size: -; d_call: -; cdr3_nt: TGTGCCAGCAGTCCATCAGGGGGACTAGCCAAAAACATTCAGTACTTC; cdr3_aa: CASSPSGGLAKNIQYF
v_call: TRBV18; j_call: TRBJ1-1; clone_size: -; d_call: -; cdr3_nt: TGTGCCAGCTCACCACAGGGGGGGGTTTTGAACACTGAAGCTTTCTTT; cdr3_aa: CASSPQGGVLNTEAFF
v_call: TRBV7-2; j_call: TRBJ2-3; clone_size: -; d_call: TRBD2; cdr3_nt: TGTGCCAGCAGCGAGCGGGATTACACAGATACGCAGTATTTT; cdr3_aa: CASSERDYTDTQYF
v_call: TRBV2; j_call: TRBJ2-7; clone_size: -; d_call: -; cdr3_nt: TGTGCCAGCAGTGCAGGGGACGAGCAGTACTTC; cdr3_aa: CASSAGDEQYF
v_call: TRBV29-1; j_call: TRBJ1-2; clone_size: -; d_call: -; cdr3_nt: TGCAGTTTGGGGGCCCAGGCGGAAGATGGCTACACCTTC; cdr3_aa: CSLGAQAEDGYTF
v_call: TRBV19; j_call: TRBJ2-2; clone_size: -; d_call: -; cdr3_nt: TGTGCCAGTAGTATGGGGGGAAACACCGGGGAGCTGTTTTTT; cdr3_aa: CASSMGGNTGELFF
v_call: TRBV10-3; j_call: TRBJ2-7; clone_size: few; d_call: -; cdr3_nt: TGTGCCATCGGACTGGGCTACGAGCAGTACTTC; cdr3_aa: CAIGLGYEQYF
v_call: TRBV7-9; j_call: TRBJ2-3; clone_size: -; d_call: -; cdr3_nt: TGTGCCAGCAGCTTACCAAAAAGCCAGGGAGATACGCAGTATTTT; cdr3_aa: CASSLPKSQGDTQYF
v_call: TRBV7-9; j_call: TRBJ2-2; clone_size: few; d_call: -; cdr3_nt: TGTGCCAGCAGCTTCTCGGTCGGGGAGCTGTTTTTT; cdr3_aa: CASSFSVGELFF
v_call: TRBV5-1; j_call: TRBJ1-1; clone_size: -; d_call: -; cdr3_nt: TGCGCCAGCAGCCCCCGGGAGAACACTGAAGCTTTCTTT; cdr3_aa: CASSPRENTEAFF
v_call: TRBV5-1; j_call: TRBJ1-3; clone_size: few; d_call: -; cdr3_nt: TGCGCCAGCAGCTCATACAGCGGTCTCTCTGGAAACACCATATATTTT; cdr3_aa: CASSSYSGLSGNTIYF
v_call: TRBV18; j_call: TRBJ2-7; clone_size: -; d_call: -; cdr3_nt: TGTGCCAGCTCACCACCGAGCTCCTACGAGCAGTACTTC; cdr3_aa: CASSPPSSYEQYF
v_call: TRBV7-2; j_call: TRBJ2-1; clone_size: -; d_call: TRBD1; cdr3_nt: TGTGCCAGCAGCTTCGAGACAGGGGGTGGCGATGAGCAGTTCTTC; cdr3_aa: CASSFETGGGDEQFF
v_call: TRBV5-1; j_call: TRBJ1-6; clone_size: -; d_call: -; cdr3_nt: TGCGCCAGCAGCGTCGGACACGAACTTAATTCACCCCTCCACTTT; cdr3_aa: CASSVGHELNSPLHF
v_call: TRBV29-1; j_call: TRBJ1-1; clone_size: -; d_call: -; cdr3_nt: TGCAGCGTCGTGACTCTGAACACTGAAGCTTTCTTT; cdr3_aa: CSVVTLNTEAFF
v_call: TRBV29-1; j_call: TRBJ2-5; clone_size: -; d_call: TRBD1; cdr3_nt: TGCAGCGTTGAAGATCAGGGGGCAGAGACCCAGTACTTC; cdr3_aa: CSVEDQGAETQYF
v_call: TRBV27; j_call: TRBJ2-2; clone_size: -; d_call: -; cdr3_nt: TGTGCCAGCAGTTCTAGCGACACCGGGGAGCTGTTTTTT; cdr3_aa: CASSSSDTGELFF
v_call: TRBV9; j_call: TRBJ2-5; clone_size: once; d_call: TRBD2; cdr3_nt: TGTGCCAGCAGCGTTTCGGGGGGGGGAGAGACCCAGTACTTC; cdr3_aa: CASSVSGGGETQYF
v_call: TRBV4-2; j_call: TRBJ2-3; clone_size: -; d_call: TRBD2; cdr3_nt: TGTGCCAGCAGCCAACCCCCCAGGACTAGCGGGGCAGCAACTAGCACAGATACGCAGTATTTT; cdr3_aa: CASSQPPRTSGAATSTDTQYF
v_call: TRBV19; j_call: TRBJ2-2; clone_size: -; d_call: TRBD1; cdr3_nt: TGTGCCAGTCAAGGGACAGAGAACACCGGGGAGCTGTTTTTT; cdr3_aa: CASQGTENTGELFF
v_call: TRBV5-6; j_call: TRBJ1-1; clone_size: -; d_call: -; cdr3_nt: TGTGCCAGCAACTTGGAGGGGTGGAACACTGAAGCTTTCTTT; cdr3_aa: CASNLEGWNTEAFF
v_call: TRBV5-1; j_call: TRBJ1-5; clone_size: few; d_call: -; cdr3_nt: TGCGCCAGCAGCGCGGGGGGAGGCAATCAGCCCCAGCATTTT; cdr3_aa: CASSAGGGNQPQHF
v_call: TRBV2; j_call: TRBJ2-3; clone_size: -; d_call: TRBD2; cdr3_nt: TGTGCCAGCAGATCGCAATCAGGTTCTCCGGGGGGAGATACGCAGTATTTT; cdr3_aa: CASRSQSGSPGGDTQYF
v_call: TRBV4-1; j_call: TRBJ1-1; clone_size: -; d_call: -; cdr3_nt: TGCGCCAGCAGCTCCTATCAGGGGACTGAAGCTTTCTTT; cdr3_aa: CASSSYQGTEAFF
v_call: TRBV2; j_call: TRBJ1-5; clone_size: many; d_call: -; cdr3_nt: TGTGCCAGCAGGGGGGGGACTAGCAATCAGCCCCAGCATTTT; cdr3_aa: CASRGGTSNQPQHF
v_call: TRBV5-6; j_call: TRBJ1-6; clone_size: -; d_call: TRBD1; cdr3_nt: TGTGCCAGCAGCTGGGACAGGGCCAATTCACCCCTCCACTTT; cdr3_aa: CASSWDRANSPLHF
v_call: TRBV4-2; j_call: TRBJ2-7; clone_size: -; d_call: -; cdr3_nt: TGTGCCAGCAGCCAAGTCAAGGCGGCCCAAACCTACGAGCAGTACTTC; cdr3_aa: CASSQVKAAQTYEQYF
v_call: TRBV18; j_call: TRBJ1-4; clone_size: -; d_call: -; cdr3_nt: TGTGCCAGCTCACCTCAGGCAACTAATGAAAAACTGTTTTTT; cdr3_aa: CASSPQATNEKLFF
v_call: TRBV6-6; j_call: TRBJ2-5; clone_size: -; d_call: -; cdr3_nt: TGTGCCAGCAGTTTGGGGGGCGGGAGAGAGACCCAGTACTTC; cdr3_aa: CASSLGGGRETQYF
v_call: TRBV11-2; j_call: TRBJ1-4; clone_size: -; d_call: -; cdr3_nt: TGTGCCAGCAGCTTAGGGGGGGTAGGACAAAAACTGTTTTTT; cdr3_aa: CASSLGGVGQKLFF
v_call: TRBV27; j_call: TRBJ2-7; clone_size: -; d_call: -; cdr3_nt: TGTGCCAGCAGCTCAGGATTCAGCTCCTACGAGCAGTACTTC; cdr3_aa: CASSSGFSSYEQYF
v_call: TRBV5-1; j_call: TRBJ2-3; clone_size: -; d_call: TRBD2; cdr3_nt: TGCGCCAGCGCCCAGCGGGGGGCCACCACAGATACGCAGTATTTT; cdr3_aa: CASAQRGATTDTQYF
v_call: TRBV5-1; j_call: TRBJ1-2; clone_size: -; d_call: -; cdr3_nt: TGCGCCAGCAGCTTCCAGGCCTCGGGGGGAGACTATGGCTACACCTTC; cdr3_aa: CASSFQASGGDYGYTF
v_call: TRBV6-5; j_call: TRBJ1-1; clone_size: few; d_call: -; cdr3_nt: TGTGCCAGCAGTTTAGGGGCGAGGAACACTGAAGCTTTCTTT; cdr3_aa: CASSLGARNTEAFF
v_call: TRBV2; j_call: TRBJ1-5; clone_size: -; d_call: TRBD1; cdr3_nt: TGTGCCAGCAGCCTCGGACAGGGAAGCAATCAGCCCCAGCATTTT; cdr3_aa: CASSLGQGSNQPQHF
v_call: TRBV29-1; j_call: TRBJ2-5; clone_size: once; d_call: TRBD1; cdr3_nt: TGCAGCGTTGCCCTTGGACAGGGGGGAATGGAGACCCAGTACTTC; cdr3_aa: CSVALGQGGMETQYF
v_call: TRBV28; j_call: TRBJ2-5; clone_size: -; d_call: TRBD2; cdr3_nt: TGTGCCAGCACCCTGGACGGGGGGGGAGAGACCCAGTACTTC; cdr3_aa: CASTLDGGGETQYF
v_call: TRBV19; j_call: TRBJ1-1; clone_size: -; d_call: -; cdr3_nt: TGTGCCAGTAAAGGCCCGGGGAGGGAGGGGACTGAAGCTTTCTTT; cdr3_aa: CASKGPGREGTEAFF
v_call: TRBV19; j_call: TRBJ2-2; clone_size: once; d_call: TRBD2; cdr3_nt: TGTGCCAGTAAGGTCGGGACTAGCTCGAACACCGGGGAGCTGTTTTTT; cdr3_aa: CASKVGTSSNTGELFF
v_call: TRBV5-6; j_call: TRBJ1-2; clone_size: -; d_call: TRBD1; cdr3_nt: TGTGCCAGCAGCACGGACAGGGGGCCTAACTATGGCTACACCTTC; cdr3_aa: CASSTDRGPNYGYTF
v_call: TRBV6-1; j_call: TRBJ1-2; clone_size: -; d_call: -; cdr3_nt: TGTGCCAGCAGTGCACATCGATCCGGGACAAACTATGGCTACACCTTC; cdr3_aa: CASSAHRSGTNYGYTF
v_call: TRBV7-2; j_call: TRBJ2-1; clone_size: -; d_call: TRBD2; cdr3_nt: TGTGCCAGCAGCTTAGGGGAGGGCCCCTACAATGAGCAGTTCTTC; cdr3_aa: CASSLGEGPYNEQFF
v_call: TRBV2; j_call: TRBJ2-1; clone_size: -; d_call: TRBD1; cdr3_nt: TGTGCCAGCAGTGAATGGGACAGGATACCCTACAATGAGCAGTTCTTC; cdr3_aa: CASSEWDRIPYNEQFF
v_call: TRBV27; j_call: TRBJ2-3; clone_size: -; d_call: TRBD2; cdr3_nt: TGTGCCAGCAGTTTTAGCGGGGGGAGCACAGATACGCAGTATTTT; cdr3_aa: CASSFSGGSTDTQYF